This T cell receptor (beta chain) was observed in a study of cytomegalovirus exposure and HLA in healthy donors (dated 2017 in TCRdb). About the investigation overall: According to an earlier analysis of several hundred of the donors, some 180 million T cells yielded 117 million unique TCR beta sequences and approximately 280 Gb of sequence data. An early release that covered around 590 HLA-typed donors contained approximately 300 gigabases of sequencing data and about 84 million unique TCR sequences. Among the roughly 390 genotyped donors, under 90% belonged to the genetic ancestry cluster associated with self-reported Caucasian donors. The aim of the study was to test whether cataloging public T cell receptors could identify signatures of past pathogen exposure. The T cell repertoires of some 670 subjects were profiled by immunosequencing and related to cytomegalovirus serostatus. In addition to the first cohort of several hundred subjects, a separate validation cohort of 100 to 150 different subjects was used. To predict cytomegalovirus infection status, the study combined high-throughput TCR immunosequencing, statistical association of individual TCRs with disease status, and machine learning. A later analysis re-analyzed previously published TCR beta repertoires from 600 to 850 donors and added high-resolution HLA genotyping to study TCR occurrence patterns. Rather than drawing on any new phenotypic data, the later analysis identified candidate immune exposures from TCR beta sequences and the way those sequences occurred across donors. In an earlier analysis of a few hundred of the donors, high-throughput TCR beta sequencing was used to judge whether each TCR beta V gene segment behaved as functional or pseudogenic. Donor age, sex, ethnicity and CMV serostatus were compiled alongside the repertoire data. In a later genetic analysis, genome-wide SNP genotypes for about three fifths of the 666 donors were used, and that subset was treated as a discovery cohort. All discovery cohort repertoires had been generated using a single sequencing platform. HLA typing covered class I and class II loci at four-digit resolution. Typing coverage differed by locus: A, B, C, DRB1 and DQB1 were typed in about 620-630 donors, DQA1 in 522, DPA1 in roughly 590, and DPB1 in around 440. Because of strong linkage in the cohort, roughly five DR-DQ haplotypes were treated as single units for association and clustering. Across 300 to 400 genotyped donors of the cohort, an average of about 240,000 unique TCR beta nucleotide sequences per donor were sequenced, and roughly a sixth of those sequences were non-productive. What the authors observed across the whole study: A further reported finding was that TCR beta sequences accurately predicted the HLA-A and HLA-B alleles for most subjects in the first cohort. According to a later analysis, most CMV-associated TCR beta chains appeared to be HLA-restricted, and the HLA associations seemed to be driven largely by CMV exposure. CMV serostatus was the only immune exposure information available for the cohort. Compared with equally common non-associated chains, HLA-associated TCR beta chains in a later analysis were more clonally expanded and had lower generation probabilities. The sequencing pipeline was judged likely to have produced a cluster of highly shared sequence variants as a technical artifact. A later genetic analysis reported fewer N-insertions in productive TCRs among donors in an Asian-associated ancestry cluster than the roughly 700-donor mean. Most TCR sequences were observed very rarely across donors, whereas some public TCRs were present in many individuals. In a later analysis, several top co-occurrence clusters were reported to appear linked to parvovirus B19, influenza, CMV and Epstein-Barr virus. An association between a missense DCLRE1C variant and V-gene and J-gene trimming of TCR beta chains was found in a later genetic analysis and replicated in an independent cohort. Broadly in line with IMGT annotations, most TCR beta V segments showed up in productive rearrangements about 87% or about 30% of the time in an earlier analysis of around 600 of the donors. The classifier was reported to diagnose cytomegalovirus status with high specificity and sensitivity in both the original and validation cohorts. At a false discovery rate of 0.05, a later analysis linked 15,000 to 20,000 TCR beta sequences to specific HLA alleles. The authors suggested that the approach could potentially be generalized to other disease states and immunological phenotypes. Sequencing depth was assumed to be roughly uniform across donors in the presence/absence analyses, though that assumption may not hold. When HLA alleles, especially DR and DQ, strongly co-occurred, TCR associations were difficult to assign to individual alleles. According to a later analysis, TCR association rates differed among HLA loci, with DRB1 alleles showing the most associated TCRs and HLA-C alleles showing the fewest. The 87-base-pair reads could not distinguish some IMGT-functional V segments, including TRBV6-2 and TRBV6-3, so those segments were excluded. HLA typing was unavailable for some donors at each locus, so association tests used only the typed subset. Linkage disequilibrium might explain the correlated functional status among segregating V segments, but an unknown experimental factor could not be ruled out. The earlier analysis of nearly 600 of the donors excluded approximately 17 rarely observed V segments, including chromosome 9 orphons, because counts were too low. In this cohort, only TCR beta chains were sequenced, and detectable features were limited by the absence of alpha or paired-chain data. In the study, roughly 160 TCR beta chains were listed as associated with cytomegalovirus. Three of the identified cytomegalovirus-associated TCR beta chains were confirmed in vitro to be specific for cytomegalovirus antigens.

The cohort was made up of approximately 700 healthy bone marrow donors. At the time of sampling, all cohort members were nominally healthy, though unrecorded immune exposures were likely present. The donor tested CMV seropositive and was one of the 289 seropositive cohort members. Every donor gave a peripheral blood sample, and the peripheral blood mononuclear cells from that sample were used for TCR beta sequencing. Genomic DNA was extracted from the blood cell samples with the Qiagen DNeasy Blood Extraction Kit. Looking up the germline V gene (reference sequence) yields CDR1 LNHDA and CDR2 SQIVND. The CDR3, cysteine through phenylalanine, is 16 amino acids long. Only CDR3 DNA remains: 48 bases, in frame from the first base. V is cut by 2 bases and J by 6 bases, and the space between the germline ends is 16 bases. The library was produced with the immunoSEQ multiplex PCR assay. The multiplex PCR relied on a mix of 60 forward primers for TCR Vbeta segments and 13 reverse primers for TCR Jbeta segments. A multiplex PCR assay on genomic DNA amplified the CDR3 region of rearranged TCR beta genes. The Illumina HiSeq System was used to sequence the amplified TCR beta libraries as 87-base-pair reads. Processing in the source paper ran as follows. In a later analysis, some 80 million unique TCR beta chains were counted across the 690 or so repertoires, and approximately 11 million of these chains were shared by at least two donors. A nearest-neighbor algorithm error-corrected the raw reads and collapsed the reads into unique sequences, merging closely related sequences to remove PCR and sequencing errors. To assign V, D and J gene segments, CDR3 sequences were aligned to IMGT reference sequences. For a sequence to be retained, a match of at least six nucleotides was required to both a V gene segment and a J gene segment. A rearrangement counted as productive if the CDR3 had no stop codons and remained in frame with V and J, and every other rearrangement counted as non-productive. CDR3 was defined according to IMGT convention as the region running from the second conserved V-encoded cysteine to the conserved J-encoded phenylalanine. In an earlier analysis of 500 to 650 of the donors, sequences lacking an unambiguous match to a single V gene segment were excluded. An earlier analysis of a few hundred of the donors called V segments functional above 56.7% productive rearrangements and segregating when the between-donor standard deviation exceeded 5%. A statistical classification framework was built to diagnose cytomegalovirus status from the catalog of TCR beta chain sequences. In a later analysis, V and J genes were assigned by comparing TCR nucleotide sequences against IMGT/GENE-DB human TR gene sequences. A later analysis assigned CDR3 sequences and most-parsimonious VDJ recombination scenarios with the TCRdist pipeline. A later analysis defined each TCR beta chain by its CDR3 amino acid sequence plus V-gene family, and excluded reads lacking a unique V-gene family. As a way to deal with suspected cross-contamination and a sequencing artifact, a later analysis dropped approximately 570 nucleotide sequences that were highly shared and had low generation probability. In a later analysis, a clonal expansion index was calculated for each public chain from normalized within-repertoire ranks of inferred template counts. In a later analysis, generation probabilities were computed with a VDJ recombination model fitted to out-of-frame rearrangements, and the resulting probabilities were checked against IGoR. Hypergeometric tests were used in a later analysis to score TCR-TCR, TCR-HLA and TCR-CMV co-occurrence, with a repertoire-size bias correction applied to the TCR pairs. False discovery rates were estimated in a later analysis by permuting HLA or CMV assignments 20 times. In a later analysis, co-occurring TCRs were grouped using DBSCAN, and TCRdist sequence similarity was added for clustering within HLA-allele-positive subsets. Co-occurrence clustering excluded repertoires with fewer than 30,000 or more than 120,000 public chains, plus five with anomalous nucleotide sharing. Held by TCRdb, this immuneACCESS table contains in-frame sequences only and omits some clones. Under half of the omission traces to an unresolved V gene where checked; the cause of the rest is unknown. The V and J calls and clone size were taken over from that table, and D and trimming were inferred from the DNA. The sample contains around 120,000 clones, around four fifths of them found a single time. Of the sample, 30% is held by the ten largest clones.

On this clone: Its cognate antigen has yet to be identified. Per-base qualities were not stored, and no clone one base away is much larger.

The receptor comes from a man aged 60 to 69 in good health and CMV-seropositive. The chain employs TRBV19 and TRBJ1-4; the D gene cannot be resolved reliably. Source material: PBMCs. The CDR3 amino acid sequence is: CASSISFPEEDEKLFF. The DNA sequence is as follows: TGTGCCAGTAGTATATCATTTCCCGAAGAGGATGAAAAACTGTTTTTT.